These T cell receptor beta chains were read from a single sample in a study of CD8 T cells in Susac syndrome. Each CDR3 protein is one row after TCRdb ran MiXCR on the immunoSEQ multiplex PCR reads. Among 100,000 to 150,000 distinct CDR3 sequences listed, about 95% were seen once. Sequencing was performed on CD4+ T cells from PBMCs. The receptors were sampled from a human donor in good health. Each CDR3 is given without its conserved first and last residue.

CDR3 protein: AWSVESQGGYAF; V gene: TRBV30
CDR3 protein: ASSFGTGGYEQY; V gene: TRBV5-1
CDR3 protein: ASSFPDRGVDEQF; V gene: TRBV7-2
CDR3 protein: ASSRQYFNTGELF; V gene: TRBV14
CDR3 protein: ASSQAGTGRNQPQH; V gene: TRBV3-1
CDR3 protein: AISSGGSLNTEAF; V gene: TRBV10-3
CDR3 protein: ASSPNLAGNGYT; V gene: TRBV7-2
CDR3 protein: SAKITGIRYGYT; V gene: TRBV20-1
CDR3 protein: ASSFDTLGYGYT; V gene: TRBV7-2
CDR3 protein: ASGRGRYNEQF; V gene: TRBV2
CDR3 protein: ASDPWTGVKNIQY; V gene: TRBV2
CDR3 protein: ASSPTDSNQPQH; V gene: TRBV3-1
CDR3 protein: ASSIDLVNRAHKGNQPQH; V gene: TRBV19
CDR3 protein: SGPPAGDPDTQY; V gene: TRBV20-1
CDR3 protein: ASSSRDGPYEQY; V gene: TRBV11-2
CDR3 protein: ASSEYMDRGGEQY; V gene: TRBV25-1